This TCR beta chain was recorded in a study of cytomegalovirus exposure and HLA in healthy donors. The CDR3 sequence is 14 residues long. After removal of 4 bases from V and 3 bases from J, the junction contained 4 bases not matched to a gene. Germline CDR1 is SGHRS and CDR2 is YFSETQ. Both 60 Vbeta primers and 13 Jbeta primers went into the PCR. Measured with immunoSEQ multiplex PCR; TCRdb has only the in-frame clones, and not every one. The sample consists of more than 110,000 clones, 70% of them appearing once. The rearrangement joins TRBV5-1 to TRBJ1-5; 7 bases agree with TRBD1. The receptor's source is a woman aged 60-75 years in good health and CMV-seropositive. Specimen: PBMCs. The CDR3 reads CASSPGTVNQPQHF. The DNA of the CDR3 is TGCGCCAGCAGCCCCGGGACAGTCAATCAGCCCCAGCATTTT.